Listed below are T cell receptor beta chains from one sample, sequenced in a study of circulating and synovial CD4+ cells in juvenile arthritis. Clones were read by immunoSEQ multiplex PCR, and TCRdb kept only the in-frame ones, dropping some. The repertoire holds about 2,000 clones, with 75% to 95% as singletons. Material for sequencing was HLA-DR+ CD4+ T cells from blood. All receptors come from a human donor with juvenile idiopathic arthritis. Each CDR3 is given with its conserved first and last residue. A D gene is named only where the DNA matches it firmly. Size is omitted from some rows. Given values are once, few, many or a class for expanded clones.

DNA,CDR3,size,J,D,V
TGTGCCAGCAGCCCCGCGAACACCGGGGAGCTGTTTTTT,CASSPANTGELFF,-,TRBJ2-2,-,TRBV7-3
TGTGCCAGCAGTTTATCTGGGCGTCAGCCCCAGCATTTT,CASSLSGRQPQHF,few,TRBJ1-5,-,TRBV27
TGTGCCAGCAGCTTAGGGACAGGACTCCAGCCCCAGCATTTT,CASSLGTGLQPQHF,-,TRBJ1-5,TRBD1,TRBV7-9
TGTGCCAGCAGTTTAAGCGGGACCCGAGGGGAGACCCAGTACTTC,CASSLSGTRGETQYF,few,TRBJ2-5,TRBD2,TRBV28
TGCGCCAGCAGCTTCGGTCAGGGGAGCGGCACTGAAGCTTTCTTT,CASSFGQGSGTEAFF,-,TRBJ1-1,-,TRBV5-1
TGTGCCAGTCGGGGACAGGCCCACTATGGCTACACCTTC,CASRGQAHYGYTF,-,TRBJ1-2,TRBD1,TRBV28
TGTGCCAGCAGCTTGGGGTCAGAATCCTCCGGCTACACCTTC,CASSLGSESSGYTF,-,TRBJ1-2,-,TRBV5-4
TGTGCCAGCAGCTTGGGGAGGGCCCAACTTGACACTGAAGCTTTCTTT,CASSLGRAQLDTEAFF,-,TRBJ1-1,-,TRBV5-4
TGTGCCAGCAGCCCTCCGGGACACCCCCAGGGCAATGAAAAACTGTTTTTT,CASSPPGHPQGNEKLFF,-,TRBJ1-4,-,TRBV28
TGTGCCAGCAGCTTAGATTCGGGACAGCCCTACGAGCAGTACTTC,CASSLDSGQPYEQYF,-,TRBJ2-7,TRBD1,TRBV11-2
TGCGCCAGCAGCCCCACCGGGACAATCTTTGGCTACACCTTC,CASSPTGTIFGYTF,once,TRBJ1-2,-,TRBV4-1
TGCGCCAGCAGCGAGGACAGGGTGAACACTGAAGCTTTCTTT,CASSEDRVNTEAFF,-,TRBJ1-1,TRBD1,TRBV4-3
TGTGCCAGTAGTATACCAAGACAGGGGGCGCTCGGAGATACGCAGTATTTT,CASSIPRQGALGDTQYF,-,TRBJ2-3,TRBD1,TRBV19
TGTGCCAGCAGTTACGGGTTAGCAAACAATGAGCAGTTCTTC,CASSYGLANNEQFF,once,TRBJ2-1,-,TRBV6-5